Each of the 17 T cell receptor beta chains below was sequenced from the same sample in a study of T cell responses to AZD1222 COVID-19 vaccine. The method was immunoSEQ multiplex PCR; TCRdb's version includes in-frame clones alone and lacks a portion of them. The table has about 220,000 clones, 90% to 95% seen once. The sample in question was peripheral blood, obtained on day 0 of MenACWY control vaccination. The source is an adult in good health.

The V and J genes are TRBV24-1 and TRBJ1-1; tentative D call: TRBD1 (5 bases). V lost 7 bases and J 4 bases, leaving 15 bases between the germline ends. The CDR3 sequence is 14 residues long. Per the germline V gene, CDR1 is KGHDR and CDR2 is SFDVKD. The CDR3 coding sequence is TGTGCCACCAGAGACGGGGGGTGGAGCACTGAAGCTTTCTTT. It translates to CATRDGGWSTEAFF.

This clone showed up just once. The chain recombines TRBV10-3 with TRBJ1-2; D is ambiguous. There are 12 residues in the CDR3. Trimming cost V 10 bases and J 5 bases, with 14 bases left between them. Germline V gene data show CDR1 as ENHRY and CDR2 as SYGVKD. CDR3 loop: CATSPLEYGYTF. CDR3 nucleotide sequence: TGTGCCACGTCCCCCCTAGAATATGGCTACACCTTC.

The chain links TRBV27 to TRBJ2-7; D uncertain. The CDR3 covers 16 residues. CDR1 is MNHEY and CDR2 is SMNVEV in the germline V gene (reference sequence). V lost 6 bases and J 5 bases, leaving 23 bases between the germline ends. The DNA of the CDR3 is TGTGCCAGCAGATCAAACCGCATGAGAAAGAGCGACGAGCAGTACTTC. It encodes CASRSNRMRKSDEQYF.

This clone was detected once. V usage is TRBV30 and J usage is TRBJ1-4, with a tentative D call TRBD1 (5 bases). With 0 bases removed from V and 9 bases from J, the gap between germline ends came to 14 bases. This CDR3 comprises 14 residues. Germline V gene data show CDR1 as GTSNPN and CDR2 as SVGIG (reference sequence). The CDR3, as DNA: TGTGCCTGGAGTGTGGGGGGGGGATTTAAAAAACTGTTTTTT. It encodes CAWSVGGGFKKLFF.

CDR3 nucleotide sequence: TGTGCCAGCAGATACTCGGGACAGGCGGCGGAGAAACTGTTTTTT. Translation gives CASRYSGQAAEKLFF. The chain combines TRBV7-9 with TRBJ1-4; 8 bases map to TRBD1. V shed 6 bases, J shed 11 bases, and the junction held 14 bases outside the gene matches. Germline-derived CDR1 and CDR2 are SEHNR and FQNEAQ (reference sequence). This CDR3 has 15 residues.

The rearrangement uses TRBV30 and TRBJ1-1, with D uncertain. The V gene's germline CDR1 is GTSNPN and CDR2 SVGIG (reference sequence). This CDR3 is 12 amino acids long. V lost 5 bases and J lost 4, with 11 bases in between. Written as DNA, the CDR3 is TGTGCCTGGGGCGGAGGGTCCACTGAAGCTTTCTTT. It specifies CAWGGGSTEAFF.

CDR3 amino acids: CASSRRTALSYNEQFF. Here the CDR3 DNA reads TGTGCCAGCAGCCGCCGGACAGCCCTCTCCTACAATGAGCAGTTCTTC. The V call is TRBV5-6, the J call TRBJ2-1; a weak D match, TRBD1 (6 bases). Germline loops: CDR1 SGHDT, CDR2 YYEEEE. Trimming stripped 4 bases from V and 0 bases from J, with 14 bases between. CDR3 length: 16 residues.

This clone was recorded once. The chain uses TRBV7-2 and TRBJ2-1, with D maybe TRBD2 (7 bases). Germline-derived CDR1 and CDR2 are SGHTA and FQGNSA. The CDR3 is 16 amino acids. Trimming removed 2 bases from V and 7 bases from J, with 18 bases in between. This CDR3 is CASSLRGGLGTNEQFF. In DNA form, the CDR3 reads TGTGCCAGCAGCTTAAGGGGGGGTCTTGGTACAAATGAGCAGTTCTTC.

J is TRBJ2-5 and V is TRBV19, with 8 bases that match TRBD2. This CDR3 is built from 16 residues. Germline CDR1 is LNHDA and CDR2 is SQIVND (reference sequence). The V and J ends lost 0 bases and 3 bases, in that order; junction bases with no gene match: 6. The DNA of the CDR3 is TGTGCCAGTAGTATAGACGCGGGGCGGGGGGAAGAGACCCAGTACTTC. This gives the protein CASSIDAGRGEETQYF. The entire variable domain, with the rest obtained from reference TRBV19 and TRBJ2-5, is as follows: DGGITQSPKYLFRKEGQNVTLSCEQNLNHDAMYWYRQDPGQGLRLIYYSQIVNDFQKGDIAEGYSVSREKKESFPLTVTSAQKNPTAFYLCASSIDAGRGEETQYFGPGTRLLVL.

The V and J genes are TRBV19 and TRBJ1-1; D is uncertain. The CDR3 has 16 residues. Germline V gene sequence: CDR1 LNHDA, CDR2 SQIVND (reference sequence). V was trimmed by 3 bases and J by 4 bases, leaving 18 bases between them. As DNA, the CDR3 is TGTGCCAGTAGTATGAGGTCCACCCCGGGCAGCACTGAAGCTTTCTTT. The encoded protein is CASSMRSTPGSTEAFF.

V gene TRBV5-1 combines with J gene TRBJ1-1; no clear D gene. Germline V CDR1 and CDR2: SGHRS, YFSETQ. Trimming stripped 0 bases from V and 3 bases from J, with 12 bases between. The CDR3 totals 15 residues. The CDR3, as DNA: TGCGCCAGCAGCTTGGAATTGGCGGGTGACACTGAAGCTTTCTTT. Its translation: CASSLELAGDTEAFF.

The chain joins TRBV2 to TRBJ1-5; no reliable D call. The CDR3 contains 12 residues. CDR1 and CDR2 from the germline V gene are SNHLY and FYNNEI. V was cut by 5 bases and J by 7 bases, with 9 bases left in between. CDR3 protein: CASSPLSQPQHF. The CDR3 region has the DNA TGTGCCAGCAGTCCCCTCAGCCAGCCCCAGCATTTT.

The genes are TRBV9 and TRBJ1-3; D not certain. This CDR3 contains 15 residues. V lost 0 bases to trimming and J lost 0 bases, with 7 bases between them. Germline lookup yields CDR1 SGDLS and CDR2 YYNGEE. The CDR3 sequence: CASSVDGGSGNTIYF. The CDR3 DNA is TGTGCCAGCAGCGTAGATGGAGGCTCTGGAAACACCATATATTTT. The whole variable domain, remainder taken from reference TRBV9 and TRBJ1-3, is DSGVTQTPKHLITATGQRVTLRCSPRSGDLSVYWYQQSLDQGLQFLIQYYNGEERAKGNILERFSAQQFPDLHSELNLSSLELGDSALYFCASSVDGGSGNTIYFGEGSWLTVV.

The chain joins TRBV5-4 to TRBJ2-2, with 7 positions matching TRBD1. Germline V lookup: CDR1 SGHNT, CDR2 YYREEE (reference sequence). The CDR3 has 15 amino acids. J gave up 1 base and V 5 bases, and 5 bases lay outside the gene matches. The CDR3 DNA reads TGTGCCAGCAGAGCGGACAGGAGGAACACCGGGGAGCTGTTTTTT. It codes for CASRADRRNTGELFF.

This clone was counted a single time. This chain links TRBV7-8 with TRBJ1-4, with D unclear. The CDR3 sequence is 12 residues long. Germline V gives CDR1 SGHVS, CDR2 FQNEAQ. Trimming left V 5 bases short and J 8 bases short, with 9 bases between. Here the CDR3 DNA reads TGTGCCAGCAGCCCCGGCCTGGAAAAACTGTTTTTT. This translates into CASSPGLEKLFF.

V usage is TRBV6-5 and J usage is TRBJ2-1, with D tentatively TRBD2 (6 bases). From germline, CDR1 is MNHEY and CDR2 SVGAGI. The CDR3 loop spans 14 amino acids. With 6 bases removed from V and 7 bases from J, the gap between germline ends came to 16 bases. The CDR3 nucleotides are TGTGCCAGCAGGTCCAGCGGGCAAATGAATGAGCAGTTCTTC. Protein: CASRSSGQMNEQFF.

The V gene is TRBV27, the J gene TRBJ1-2; 8 nucleotides align to TRBD1. CDR3 length: 16 amino acids. V gave up 2 bases and J gave up 5 bases; unmatched junction bases: 10. The germline V gene encodes CDR1 MNHEY and CDR2 SMNVEV (reference sequence). The CDR3 sequence is CASSLIGQGYRYGYTF. The CDR3 DNA reads as TGTGCCAGCAGTTTAATTGGACAGGGTTATAGGTATGGCTACACCTTC.